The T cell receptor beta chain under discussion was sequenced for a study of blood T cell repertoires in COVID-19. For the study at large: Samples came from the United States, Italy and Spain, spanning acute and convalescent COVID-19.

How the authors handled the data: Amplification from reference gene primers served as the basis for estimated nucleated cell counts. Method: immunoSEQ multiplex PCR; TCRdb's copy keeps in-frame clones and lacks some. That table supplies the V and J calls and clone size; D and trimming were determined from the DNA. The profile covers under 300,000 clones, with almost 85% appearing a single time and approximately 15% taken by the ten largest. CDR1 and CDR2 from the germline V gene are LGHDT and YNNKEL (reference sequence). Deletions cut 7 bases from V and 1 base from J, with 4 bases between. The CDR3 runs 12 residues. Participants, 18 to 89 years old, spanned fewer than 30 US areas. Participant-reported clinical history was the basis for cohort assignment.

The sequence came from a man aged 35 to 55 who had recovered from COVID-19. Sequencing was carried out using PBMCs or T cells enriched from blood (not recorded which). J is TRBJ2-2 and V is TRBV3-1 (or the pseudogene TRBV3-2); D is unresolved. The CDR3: CASTRNTGELFF. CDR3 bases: TGTGCCAGCACGCGGAACACCGGGGAGCTGTTTTTT.